Below, 20 T cell receptor beta chains from the same sample are listed, as sequenced in a study of cytomegalovirus exposure and HLA in healthy donors. This table comes from immunoSEQ multiplex PCR, and its TCRdb copy is limited to in-frame clones, with some not included. The table shows over 100,000 clones, with roughly 94% occurring only once. Input material: PBMCs. The origin of the receptors is a woman aged 18-30 years in good health and CMV-seronegative.

The chain uses TRBV7-9 and TRBJ1-2; no clear D gene. Looked up from germline, CDR1 is SEHNR and CDR2 is FQNEAQ (reference sequence). This CDR3 has 14 residues. Trimming pared 5 bases from V and 4 bases from J, leaving 14 bases between. The CDR3 reads CASSLRDLVYGYTF. CDR3 DNA sequence: TGTGCCAGCAGCCTTCGCGATCTGGTCTATGGCTACACCTTC.

The chain uses TRBV29-1 and TRBJ2-1; 9 nucleotides align to TRBD2. The CDR3 loop spans 11 amino acids. Germline assignment: CDR1 SQVTM and CDR2 ANQGSEA. The J segment lost 10 bases and the V segment lost 6 bases, leaving 4 bases of the junction unmatched. In DNA, the CDR3 is TGCAGCGTGGTAGCGGGGGTCGAGCAGTTCTTC. Amino acid sequence: CSVVAGVEQFF.

This clone was counted a few times. The same CDR3 also results from other DNA sequences found in this sample. V usage is TRBV2 and J usage is TRBJ2-1, with D possibly being TRBD1 (5 bases). V shed 7 bases and J shed 4 bases, with 5 bases lying between them. The CDR3 length is 11 residues. Germline CDR1 SNHLY, CDR2 FYNNEI. Here the CDR3 reads CASTGYNEQFF. CDR3 sequence (DNA): TGTGCCAGCACAGGGTACAATGAGCAGTTCTTC. Supplemented by reference TRBV2 and TRBJ2-1, the full variable domain reads EPEVTQTPSHQVTQMGQEVILRCVPISNHLYFYWYRQILGQKVEFLVSFYNNEISEKSEIFDDQFSVERPDGSNFTLKIRSTKLEDSAMYFCASTGYNEQFFGPGTRLTVL.

The rearrangement joins TRBV28 to TRBJ1-2; D gene unclear. With 6 bases removed from V and 8 bases from J, the gap between germline ends came to 10 bases. The CDR3 has 11 residues. CDR1 is MDHEN and CDR2 is SYDVKM in the germline V gene. This CDR3 reads CASRRTGGYTF. In DNA, the CDR3 is TGTGCCAGCAGGCGCACCGGGGGCTACACCTTC.

The chain has TRBV5-1 and TRBJ2-2; D gene unclear. The germline V gene has CDR1 SGHRS and CDR2 YFSETQ. Trimming pared 5 bases from V and 0 bases from J, leaving 8 bases between. The CDR3 sequence is 14 residues long. Here the CDR3 reads CASRFQANTGELFF. The CDR3 coding sequence is TGCGCCAGCAGATTCCAGGCGAACACCGGGGAGCTGTTTTTT.

This sequence joins TRBV7-9 and TRBJ2-2; D gene ambiguous. CDR1 is SEHNR, CDR2 FQNEAQ, per germline (reference sequence). With 10 bases removed from V and 2 bases from J, the gap between germline ends came to 2 bases. The CDR3 is made up of 10 amino acids. CDR3 loop: CATNTGELFF. DNA for the CDR3: TGTGCCACTAACACCGGGGAGCTGTTTTTT.

The V call is TRBV10-2, the J call TRBJ1-5; D is unresolved. V was shortened by 7 bases and J by 7 bases, with 14 bases between the two germline ends. The CDR3 runs 13 residues. The germline CDR1 and CDR2 sequences are WSHSY and SAAADI. The CDR3 coding sequence is TGCGCCAGCACGGACTTAGTTCGGCAGCCCCAGCATTTT. Protein: CASTDLVRQPQHF.

The V gene is TRBV7-2, the J gene TRBJ1-5; D unclear. CDR3 length: 12 residues. The germline gives CDR1 SGHTA, CDR2 FQGNSA. V lost 1 base and J 6 bases, leaving 4 bases between the germline ends. The CDR3 bases are TGTGCCAGCAGCTTAGGTAGTCAGCCCCAGCATTTT. Translated, it gives CASSLGSQPQHF.

The CDR3 loop is CSVVVSGGYGYTF. The DNA for the CDR3 is TGCAGCGTTGTTGTGTCGGGGGGCTATGGCTACACCTTC. The chain joins TRBV29-1 to TRBJ1-2; weak D call: TRBD1 (5 bases). The germline V and J ends were trimmed by 4 bases and 4 bases, with 13 bases remaining between them. The CDR3 consists of 13 residues. Germline CDR1 SQVTM, CDR2 ANQGSEA.

V gene TRBV29-1 combines with J gene TRBJ1-3; 8 positions agree with TRBD1. CDR3 length equals 21 residues. Looked up from germline, CDR1 is SQVTM and CDR2 is ANQGSEA. With 1 base clipped from V and 0 bases from J, the junction kept 20 bases outside the gene matches. Here the CDR3 DNA reads TGCAGCGTTGAAGTTGTCAGGTCGGACAGGGTACTAGACTCCTCTGGAAACACCATATATTTT. This gives the protein CSVEVVRSDRVLDSSGNTIYF.

The chain joins TRBV6-4 to TRBJ2-2; 11 positions agree with TRBD1. Per germline, CDR1 MRHNA and CDR2 SNTAGT. V lost 6 bases to trimming and J lost 3 bases; unmatched junction nucleotides: 3. The CDR3 has 15 residues. CDR3 coding DNA: TGTGCCAGCAGCCCGGGACAGGGGGACACCGGGGAGCTGTTTTTT. Amino acid sequence: CASSPGQGDTGELFF.

V usage is TRBV5-5 and J usage is TRBJ1-5; D remains unclear. CDR1 and CDR2 from the germline V gene are SGHKS and YYEKEE (reference sequence). V lost 0 bases, J lost 7 bases, and 14 bases lay in between. This CDR3 has 15 residues. The CDR3 region is CASSLETTSRQPQHF. For the CDR3, the DNA is TGTGCCAGCAGCTTGGAGACAACTTCCCGCCAGCCCCAGCATTTT. Combining the CDR3 with reference TRBV5-5 and TRBJ1-5 gives the whole variable domain DAGVTQSPTHLIKTRGQQVTLRCSPISGHKSVSWYQQVLGQGPQFIFQYYEKEERGRGNFPDRFSARQFPNYSSELNVNALLLGDSALYLCASSLETTSRQPQHFGDGTRLSIL.

CDR3: CASSEGGNQPQHF. CDR3 sequence (DNA): TGTGCCAGCAGTGAAGGCGGAAACCAGCCCCAGCATTTT. The chain combines TRBV2 with TRBJ1-5, with unresolved D. Per germline, CDR1 SNHLY and CDR2 FYNNEI. V lost 1 base, J lost 7 bases, and 8 bases lay in between. The CDR3 contains 13 residues.

This clone has a single count. A read error is possible here, since a much larger clone lies one base away. The chain has TRBV11-2 and TRBJ2-7; 7 nucleotides align to TRBD1. The CDR3 is 12 amino acids. Germline V gene lookup returns CDR1 SGHAT and CDR2 FQNNGV. The V gene end was trimmed by 4 bases and the J gene end by 3 bases; junction bases not matched to a gene: 0. For the CDR3, the DNA is TGTGCCAGCAGCTGGGACAGCTACGAGCAGTACTTC. Translation gives CASSWDSYEQYF.

The V gene is TRBV4-2, the J gene TRBJ2-1; 8 bases match TRBD2. CDR1 and CDR2 from the germline V gene are LGHNA and YNFKEQ. The CDR3 contains 17 residues. V gave up 1 base and J gave up 8 bases; unmatched junction bases: 13. The CDR3, as DNA: TGTGCCAGCAGCCAAGCCTCAACCGGGACTAGTATACATGAGCAGTTCTTC. This codes for CASSQASTGTSIHEQFF.

The chain recombines TRBV5-1 with TRBJ2-1, with TRBD2 identical over 10 bases. Per germline, CDR1 SGHRS and CDR2 YFSETQ. This CDR3 is 17 amino acids long. V trimming: 3 bases; J trimming: 4 bases; junction bases outside the gene matches: 10. CDR3 nucleotide sequence: TGCGCCAGCAGCTCAACCCCAGGACTAGCGGAATACAATGAGCAGTTCTTC. Translating it yields CASSSTPGLAEYNEQFF.

The CDR3: CASSPTGTEQYF. The CDR3 DNA is TGTGCCAGCAGCCCGACGGGAACCGAGCAGTACTTC. The chain is built from TRBV5-4 and TRBJ2-7; possible D gene TRBD2, 5 bases. Germline CDR1 and CDR2: SGHNT and YYREEE (reference sequence). Trimming cost V 4 bases and J 6 bases, with 11 bases left between them. This CDR3 region has 12 residues. The whole variable domain, filled in from reference TRBV5-4 and TRBJ2-7, reads ETGVTQSPTHLIKTRGQQVTLRCSSQSGHNTVSWYQQALGQGPQFIFQYYREEENGRGNFPPRFSGLQFPNYSSELNVNALELDDSALYLCASSPTGTEQYFGPGTRLTVT.

V gene TRBV27 combines with J gene TRBJ2-3, with TRBD2 as a possible D gene (5 bases). The V gene lost 3 bases and the J gene lost 3 bases, with 13 bases spanning the gap. From germline, CDR1 is MNHEY and CDR2 SMNVEV (reference sequence). The CDR3 has 15 residues. The CDR3 DNA sequence: TGTGCCAGCAGTTTTTACGGGGATCGTACAGATACGCAGTATTTT. It translates to CASSFYGDRTDTQYF.

CDR3 amino acids: CASSFDPGLKETQYF. The CDR3 DNA is TGCGCCAGCAGCTTTGATCCAGGGTTGAAAGAGACCCAGTACTTC. This sequence joins TRBV5-1 and TRBJ2-5; D is possibly TRBD1 (5 bases). The germline V gene has CDR1 SGHRS and CDR2 YFSETQ. The length of the CDR3 is 15 residues. The V gene lost 2 bases and the J gene lost 3 bases, with 14 bases spanning the gap. Full variable domain (missing parts from reference TRBV5-1 and TRBJ2-5): KAGVTQTPRYLIKTRGQQVTLSCSPISGHRSVSWYQQTPGQGLQFLFEYFSETQRNKGNFPGRFSGRQFSNSRSEMNVSTLELGDSALYLCASSFDPGLKETQYFGPGTRLLVL.

The chain is built from TRBV4-2 and TRBJ1-4; 10 nucleotides match TRBD1. The CDR3 has 16 amino acids. Trimming removed 3 bases from V and 7 bases from J; junction bases left unmatched: 8. CDR1 is LGHNA and CDR2 is YNFKEQ in the germline V gene. CDR3 amino acids: CASSQASGTGAEKLFF. CDR3 DNA: TGTGCCAGCAGCCAGGCCTCCGGGACAGGGGCTGAAAAACTGTTTTTT.